One sample yielded the 10 T cell receptor beta chains listed below, sequenced in a study of blood T cell repertoires in COVID-19. The protocol was immunoSEQ multiplex PCR, while the TCRdb copy is restricted to in-frame clones and leaves out a portion. The table shows about 210,000 clones, with almost 85% occurring only once. Input material: peripheral blood. The origin of the receptors is a woman between 50 and 59 years old with active or convalescent COVID-19.

The chain uses TRBV7-9 and TRBJ1-1; the D is unclear. Looked up from germline, CDR1 is SEHNR and CDR2 is FQNEAQ (reference sequence). Trimming removed 8 bases from V and 0 bases from J, with 13 bases in between. There are 14 residues in the CDR3. CDR3 nucleotides: TGTGCCAGCGTCCCAAACTTAATGAACACTGAAGCTTTCTTT. This encodes CASVPNLMNTEAFF.

CDR3 nucleotide sequence: TGTGCCAGCAGAATCGGCGACAGGGGCATTCGTGAAAAACTGTTTTTT. Encoded protein: CASRIGDRGIREKLFF. J is TRBJ1-4 and V is TRBV2; 8 bases fit TRBD1. Unmatched junction bases numbered 13, after V lost 6 bases and J lost 7 bases. The CDR3 runs to 16 residues. CDR1 and CDR2 (germline): SNHLY, FYNNEI.

V usage is TRBV2 and J usage is TRBJ2-5, with D perhaps TRBD2 (5 bases). The CDR3 length is 13 residues. V was clipped by 7 bases and J by 4 bases, with 13 bases between them. The V gene's germline CDR1 is SNHLY and CDR2 FYNNEI. DNA of the CDR3: TGTGCCAGCAAATCAAATGCGGGAGAGACCCAGTACTTC. It translates to CASKSNAGETQYF.

The rearrangement uses TRBV4-1 and TRBJ1-4; 8 bases are shared with TRBD1. The CDR3 has 16 residues. Trimming took 2 bases from V and 6 from J; bases not matched to a gene: 8. CDR1 MGHRA and CDR2 YSYEKL come from the germline V gene. CDR3 DNA: TGCGCCAGCAGCCAACCAGACAGGGGCGGACATGAAAAACTGTTTTTT. This codes for CASSQPDRGGHEKLFF.

The genes are TRBV5-4 and TRBJ1-1; D is perhaps TRBD1 (6 bases). The V gene lost 3 bases and the J gene lost 6 bases, with 15 bases spanning the gap. The germline gives CDR1 SGHNT, CDR2 YYREEE (reference sequence). The CDR3 sequence is 14 residues long. The CDR3 sequence is CASSSLQGIPEAFF. The DNA of the CDR3 is TGTGCCAGCAGCTCGCTACAGGGTATCCCTGAAGCTTTCTTT.

This chain links TRBV5-1 with TRBJ2-2; 8 nucleotides line up with TRBD1. The CDR3 consists of 16 residues. V lost 0 bases to trimming and J lost 6 bases; unmatched junction nucleotides: 7. Germline V gene data show CDR1 as SGHRS and CDR2 as YFSETQ. CDR3 amino acids: CASSLGDRKISGELFF. CDR3 in DNA: TGCGCCAGCAGCTTGGGGGACAGGAAAATCTCCGGGGAGCTGTTTTTT. Using reference TRBV5-1 and TRBJ2-2 for the parts outside the CDR3, the full variable domain is KAGVTQTPRYLIKTRGQQVTLSCSPISGHRSVSWYQQTPGQGLQFLFEYFSETQRNKGNFPGRFSGRQFSNSRSEMNVSTLELGDSALYLCASSLGDRKISGELFFGEGSRLTVL.

The J gene is TRBJ2-3, the V gene TRBV27; 9 bases agree with TRBD2. V lost 7 bases to trimming and J lost 3 bases; unmatched junction nucleotides: 8. The CDR3 is 15 residues long. Germline V gene sequence: CDR1 MNHEY, CDR2 SMNVEV (reference sequence). CDR3 coding DNA: TGTGCCAGCACCCACCGCGGGAGGGGAACAGATACGCAGTATTTT. Translating it yields CASTHRGRGTDTQYF.

This chain uses TRBV19 with TRBJ2-7; D perhaps matches TRBD2 (6 bases). This CDR3 has 13 amino acids. Germline V lookup: CDR1 LNHDA, CDR2 SQIVND (reference sequence). Deletions cut 2 bases from V and 6 bases from J, with 11 bases between. The CDR3 DNA reads as TGTGCCAGTAGTATACTAGCGAGCGCCGAGCAGTACTTC. Translation gives CASSILASAEQYF.

Here the CDR3 DNA reads TGTGCCAGCAGTGTCACTAGCGGGGAAGAGACCCAGTACTTC. Protein: CASSVTSGEETQYF. V and J are TRBV3-1 (or the pseudogene TRBV3-2) and TRBJ2-5, with 10 bases that match TRBD2. Germline V CDR1 and CDR2: LGHDT, YNNKEL (reference sequence). The ends lost 6 bases at V and 3 bases at J; junction bases unmatched: 4. The CDR3 runs to 14 residues.

The gene calls are TRBV5-5 and TRBJ1-4; 7 positions agree with TRBD1. The CDR3 is made up of 15 amino acids. Germline V gene sequence: CDR1 SGHKS, CDR2 YYEKEE (reference sequence). The V segment lost 6 bases and the J segment 5 bases; nucleotides outside the gene matches: 10. The CDR3 here is CASINQPTGNEKLFF. As DNA, the CDR3 is TGTGCCAGCATCAATCAGCCGACAGGGAATGAAAAACTGTTTTTT.